This TCR beta chain was captured in a study of Ad26.COV2.S vaccination and SARS-CoV-2 variants. Study-level points and caveats: Measures of TCR breadth and depth may have fallen short of total T cell responses.

About this clone: Its antigen is as yet unknown.

The method was immunoSEQ multiplex PCR; TCRdb's version includes in-frame clones alone and lacks a portion of them. The sample contains about 410,000 clones, 70% to 90% of which appear only once. Treatment indicated: about 20 received Ad26.COV2.S at low or high dose, single or two shots; about five received placebo; per-sample allocation not given. Sampling took place 63 days after the first vaccine or placebo injection. The starting material was peripheral blood, obtained in a trial of Ad26.COV2.S vaccine versus placebo. The TCR comes from a person between 18 and 59 years old who received the Ad26.COV2.S COVID-19 vaccine or a placebo.

DNA for the CDR3: TGTGCCAGCAGCGGCAGATGGGACAGTGGCTACGAGCAGTACTTC. Protein product: CASSGRWDSGYEQYF. The gene calls are TRBV7-9 and TRBJ2-7; 7 bases line up with TRBD1. Germline CDR1 and CDR2: SEHNR and FQNEAQ (reference sequence). The CDR3 spans 15 residues. J was trimmed by 3 bases and V by 5 bases; bases with no gene match: 10. Complete variable domain (other parts from reference TRBV7-9 and TRBJ2-7): DTGVSQNPRHKITKRGQNVTFRCDPISEHNRLYWYRQTLGQGPEFLTYFQNEAQLEKSRLLSDRFSAERPKGSFSTLEIQRTEQGDSAMYLCASSGRWDSGYEQYFGPGTRLTVT.